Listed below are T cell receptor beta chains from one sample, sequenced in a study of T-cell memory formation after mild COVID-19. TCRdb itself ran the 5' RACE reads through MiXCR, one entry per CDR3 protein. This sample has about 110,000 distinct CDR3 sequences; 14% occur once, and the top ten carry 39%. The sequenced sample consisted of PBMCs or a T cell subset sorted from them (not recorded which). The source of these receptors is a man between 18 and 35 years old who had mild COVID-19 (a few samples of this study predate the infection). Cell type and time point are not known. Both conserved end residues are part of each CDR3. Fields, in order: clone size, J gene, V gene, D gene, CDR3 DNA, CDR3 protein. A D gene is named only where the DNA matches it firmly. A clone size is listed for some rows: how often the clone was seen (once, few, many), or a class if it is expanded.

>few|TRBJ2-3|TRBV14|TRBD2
TGTGCCAGCAGCCAAGAATATGTTAGCGGGGACGATACGCAGTATTTT
CASSQEYVSGDDTQYF
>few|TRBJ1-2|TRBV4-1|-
TGCGCCAGCAGCCAAGTAGAGGGATCCTCCGATGGCTACACCTTC
CASSQVEGSSDGYTF
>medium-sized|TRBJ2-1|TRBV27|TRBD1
TGTGCCAGCAGTTTATCAGGGACAGAACGACAGGAGCAGTTCTTC
CASSLSGTERQEQFF
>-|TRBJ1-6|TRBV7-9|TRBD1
TGTGCCAGCAGCTCACAGACAGGGAGCTCACCCCTCCACTTT
CASSSQTGSSPLHF
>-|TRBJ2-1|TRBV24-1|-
TGTGCCACCAGCAGGGGGGACTATTACAATGAGCAGTTCTTC
CATSRGDYYNEQFF
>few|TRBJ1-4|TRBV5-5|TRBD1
TGTGCCAGCAGCCCGAGGACAGGGGGCCAGGCTAATGAAAAACTGTTTTTT
CASSPRTGGQANEKLFF
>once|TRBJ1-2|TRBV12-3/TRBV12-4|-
TGTGCCAGCAGTCTGGACTGGGGCTACACCTTC
CASSLDWGYTF
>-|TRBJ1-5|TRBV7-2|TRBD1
TGTGCCAGCAGCTTAGGGACAGGGGTCCAGCCCCAGCATTTT
CASSLGTGVQPQHF
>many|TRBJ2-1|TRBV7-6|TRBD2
TGTGCCAGCAGCTTACTAGCGGGGGGTTTCCTGGCGTACAGAGAGCAGTTCTTC
CASSLLAGGFLAYREQFF
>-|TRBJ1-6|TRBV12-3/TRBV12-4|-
TGTGCCAGCAGTTTTCAGGGGCATAATTCACCCCTCCACTTT
CASSFQGHNSPLHF
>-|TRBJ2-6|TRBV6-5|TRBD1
TGTGCCAGCAGTAAGGGACAGGCCCTCTCTGGGGCCAACGTCCTGACTTTC
CASSKGQALSGANVLTF
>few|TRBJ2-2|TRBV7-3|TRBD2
TGTGCCAGCAGCTTTTCGGGACTAGCGGGGGTCGGTGGGGAGCTGTTTTTT
CASSFSGLAGVGGELFF
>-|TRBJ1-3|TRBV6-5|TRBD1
TGTGCCAGCACCAGGACAGGGGGGTACACCATATATTTT
CASTRTGGYTIYF
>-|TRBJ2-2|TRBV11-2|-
TGTGCCAGCAGCTTAGCCCCGGCCGGGGAGCTGTTTTTT
CASSLAPAGELFF
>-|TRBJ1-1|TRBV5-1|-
TGCGCCAGCAGCTTGCTCCCCCAGAACACTGAAGCTTTCTTT
CASSLLPQNTEAFF
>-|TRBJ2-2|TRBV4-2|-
TGTGCCAGCAGCCAACTTGGGGCCGCGAACACCGGGGAGCTGTTTTTT
CASSQLGAANTGELFF
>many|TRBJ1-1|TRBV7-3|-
TGTGCCAGCAGCTTATCAGCGAACACTGAAGCTTTCTTT
CASSLSANTEAFF
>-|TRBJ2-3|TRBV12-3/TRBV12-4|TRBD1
TGTGCCAGCAGTTTTACAGGGGTAAACACAGATACGCAGTATTTT
CASSFTGVNTDTQYF
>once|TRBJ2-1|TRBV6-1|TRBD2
TGTGCCAGCATCTGGACTAGCGGGGGTTACAATGAGCAGTTCTTC
CASIWTSGGYNEQFF
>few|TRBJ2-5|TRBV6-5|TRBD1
TGTGCCAGCAGAATTGCAGGGGGAGCGTTGGAGACCCAGTACTTC
CASRIAGGALETQYF
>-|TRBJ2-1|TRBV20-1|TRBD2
TGCAGTGCTTATACTAGCGGGGGTAACAATGAGCAGTTCTTC
CSAYTSGGNNEQFF
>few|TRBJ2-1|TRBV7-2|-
TGTGCCAGCAGCTTCACCCGGGGCGAAAATGAGCAGTTCTTC
CASSFTRGENEQFF
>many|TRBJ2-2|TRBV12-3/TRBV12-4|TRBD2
TGTGCCGCCGGCGGGAGCACCGGGGAGCTGTTTTTT
CAAGGSTGELFF
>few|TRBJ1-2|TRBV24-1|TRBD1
TGTGCCACCAGTGATTCAACAGGGGATGGCTACACCTTC
CATSDSTGDGYTF
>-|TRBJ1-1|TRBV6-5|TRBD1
TGTGCCAGCAGTGACAGGGGAACTGAAGCTTTCTTT
CASSDRGTEAFF
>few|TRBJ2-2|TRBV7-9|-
TGTGCCAGCAGTTCCCACAGGGTCAGCGGGCTCAACACCGGGGAGCTGTTTTTT
CASSSHRVSGLNTGELFF
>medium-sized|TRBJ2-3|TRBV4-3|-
TGCGCCAGCAGCCAAGTGGGGGGCCCTGCAGATACGCAGTATTTT
CASSQVGGPADTQYF
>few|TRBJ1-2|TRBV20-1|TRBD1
TGCAGTGCTAGACAGGGGGCGAGTCGGTATGGCTACACCTTC
CSARQGASRYGYTF
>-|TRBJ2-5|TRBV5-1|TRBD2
TGCGCCAGCACCACGGGAGGGGGGGCCAGGGAGACCCAGTACTTC
CASTTGGGARETQYF
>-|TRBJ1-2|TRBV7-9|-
TGTGCCAGCAGACAATTAGCTAACTATGGCTACACCTTC
CASRQLANYGYTF
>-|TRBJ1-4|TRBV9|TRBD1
TGTGCCAGCAGCTTATACCCCGGGACAGGGAATGAAAAACTGTTTTTT
CASSLYPGTGNEKLFF
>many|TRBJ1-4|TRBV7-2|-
TGTGCCAGCAGCTTAGGACCGAATGAAAAACTGTTTTTT
CASSLGPNEKLFF
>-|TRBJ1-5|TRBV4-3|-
TGCGCCAGCAGCCAAGACCAATATAGCAATCAGCCCCAGCATTTT
CASSQDQYSNQPQHF
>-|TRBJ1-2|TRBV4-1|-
TGCGCCAGCAGCCAAGAAGGAACCGGGGTTGGCTACACCTTC
CASSQEGTGVGYTF
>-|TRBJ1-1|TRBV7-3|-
TGTGCCAGCAGCTTAAACAAGAACACTGAAGCTTTCTTT
CASSLNKNTEAFF
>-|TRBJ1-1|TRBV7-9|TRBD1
TGTGCCAGCAGCCCCGGGACAGGGCTCACTGAAGCTTTCTTT
CASSPGTGLTEAFF
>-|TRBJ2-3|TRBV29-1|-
TGCAGCGTGGACGGAACGACAGATACGCAGTATTTT
CSVDGTTDTQYF
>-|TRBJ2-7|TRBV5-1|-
TGCGCCAGCAGCCGGGGCCGTCCCCCGATTGACGAGCAGTACTTC
CASSRGRPPIDEQYF
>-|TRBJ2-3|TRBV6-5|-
TGTGCCAGCAGTTACTCTCCCAGCATCGGGGCAGATACGCAGTATTTT
CASSYSPSIGADTQYF
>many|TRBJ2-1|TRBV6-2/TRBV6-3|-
TGTGCCAGCAGTTACTCAGCAAGGGCCCCTTACAATGAGCAGTTCTTC
CASSYSARAPYNEQFF
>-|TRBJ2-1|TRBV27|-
TGTGCCAGCAGTTTAAAGCAAACTGGGGACGGTGAGCAGTTCTTC
CASSLKQTGDGEQFF
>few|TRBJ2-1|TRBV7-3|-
TGTGCCAGCAGCCCCCACGGGCCCAATGAGCAGTTCTTC
CASSPHGPNEQFF
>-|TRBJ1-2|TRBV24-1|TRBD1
TGTGCCACCAGTGATCCGACAGGGTTTAGCGGCTACACCTTC
CATSDPTGFSGYTF
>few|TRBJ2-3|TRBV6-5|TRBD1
TGTGCCAGCAGTTACCCCGGGACAGGAGGTCCAGAAGGCTCCCCAGATACGCAGTATTTT
CASSYPGTGGPEGSPDTQYF
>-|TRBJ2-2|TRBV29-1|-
TGCAGCGGCCTCGTTATCGGGGAGCTGTTTTTT
CSGLVIGELFF
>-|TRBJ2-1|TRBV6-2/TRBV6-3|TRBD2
TGTGCCAGCAGTTACTCGACTACTACTAGCGGGGGGGCCGGCGATGAGCAGTTCTTC
CASSYSTTTSGGAGDEQFF
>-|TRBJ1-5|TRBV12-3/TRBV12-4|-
TGTGCCAGCAGTTTTACGGGGCCCCAGCATTTT
CASSFTGPQHF
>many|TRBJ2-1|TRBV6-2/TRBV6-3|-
TGTGCCAGCAGGTTGGGTTATGAGCAGTTCTTC
CASRLGYEQFF
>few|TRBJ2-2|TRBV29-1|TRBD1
TGCAGCGTTGAAGCCCCGGGACAGGGGAATCCCGGGGAGCTGTTTTTT
CSVEAPGQGNPGELFF
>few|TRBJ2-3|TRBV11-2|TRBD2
TGTGCCAGCAGCTCTGGACTAGTCGGGAACACAGATACGCAGTATTTT
CASSSGLVGNTDTQYF
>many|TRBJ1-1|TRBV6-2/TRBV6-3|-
TGTGCCAGCAGCCCAGGGGAGAACACTGAAGCTTTCTTT
CASSPGENTEAFF
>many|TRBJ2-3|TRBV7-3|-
TGTGCCAGCAGCTTAACGGGGCAGATCCCCACAGATACGCAGTATTTT
CASSLTGQIPTDTQYF
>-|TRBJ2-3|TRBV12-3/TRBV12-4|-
TGTGCCAGCAGTTGGCGGGGCACAGATACGCAGTATTTT
CASSWRGTDTQYF
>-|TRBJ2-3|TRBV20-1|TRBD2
TGCAGTGCCCAAACTAGCGGGGGGACCACAGATACGCAGTATTTT
CSAQTSGGTTDTQYF